Listed here are 19 T cell receptor beta chains from one sample, sequenced in a study of blood T cells in healthy people across ages. A second about 7 to 12 cycle PCR used barcoded and J-beta primers. TCRdb used MiXCR to reprocess the 5' RACE reads, holding one entry per CDR3 protein. The sample shows about 1.8 million distinct CDR3 sequences, 49% of them seen only once. Sample: blood. These receptors were taken from a middle-aged woman in good health.

V gene TRBV20-1 combines with J gene TRBJ1-1; no clear D. The V gene lost 6 bases and the J gene lost 11 bases, with 13 bases spanning the gap. The CDR3 is 10 residues long. Germline assignment: CDR1 DFQATT and CDR2 SNEGSKA (reference sequence). DNA for the CDR3: TGCAGTGCCATACTCGAGAGGGCTTTCTTT. It yields the protein CSAILERAFF.

V usage is TRBV5-1 and J usage is TRBJ2-3; possibly TRBD1 or TRBD2 for D (6 bases each). CDR1 and CDR2 from the germline V gene are SGHRS and YFSETQ. This CDR3 has 16 amino acids. With 0 bases removed from V and 4 bases from J, the gap between germline ends came to 15 bases. CDR3 DNA sequence: TGCGCCAGCAGCTTGGTCCCGGGGGCGAATGCAGATACGCAGTATTTT. Amino acids: CASSLVPGANADTQYF.

J is TRBJ2-4 and V is TRBV15; 7 nucleotides line up with TRBD2. From germline, CDR1 is LNHNV and CDR2 YYDKDF (reference sequence). The CDR3 totals 15 residues. The junction had 9 bases not matched to a gene; V was cut back by 9 bases and J by 1 base. The CDR3 DNA reads TGTGCCACTCGCAGCGGGGCATGGGCCAAAAACATTCAGTACTTC. Its translation is CATRSGAWAKNIQYF.

This rearrangement joins TRBV5-1 to TRBJ2-5; the D gene is possibly TRBD2 (6 bases). Trimming cost V 0 bases and J 3 bases, with 9 bases left between them. The CDR3 has 14 amino acids. Germline V lookup: CDR1 SGHRS, CDR2 YFSETQ. The CDR3 region is CASSLGGEEETQYF. Written as DNA, the CDR3 is TGCGCCAGCAGCTTGGGCGGGGAGGAAGAGACCCAGTACTTC.

This clonotype was counted a few times. The chain is built from TRBV7-2 and TRBJ2-5, with D uncertain. V was pared by 3 bases and J by 3 bases, with 14 bases between. CDR3 length: 15 amino acids. The V gene's germline CDR1 is SGHTA and CDR2 FQGNSA. The CDR3 sequence: CASSFQVAPEETQYF. DNA of the CDR3: TGTGCCAGCAGCTTTCAGGTGGCTCCTGAAGAGACCCAGTACTTC.

The DNA for the CDR3 is TGTGCCAGCAGTTTAAAAATCGGAGACCCTCAATACCAAGAGACCCAGTACTTC. This encodes CASSLKIGDPQYQETQYF. V and J are TRBV27 and TRBJ2-5; D ambiguous. Deletions cut 2 bases from V and 0 bases from J, with 19 bases between. Germline V lookup: CDR1 MNHEY, CDR2 SMNVEV (reference sequence). The CDR3 is 18 amino acids.

This chain joins TRBV7-2 and TRBJ2-2; TRBD1 matches 7 bases. CDR3 length equals 15 residues. The V gene end was trimmed by 5 bases and the J gene end by 6 bases; junction bases not matched to a gene: 9. Germline loops: CDR1 SGHTA, CDR2 FQGNSA. The CDR3 DNA follows: TGTGCCAGCAGCCAACAGACAGGGTGGGCCGGGGAGCTGTTTTTT. This encodes CASSQQTGWAGELFF.

This clonotype has only a few counts. V and J are TRBV4-3 and TRBJ2-3; weak D call: TRBD1 (5 bases). Trimming took off 4 bases at V and 1 base at J, with 15 bases between the two ends. The CDR3 is 16 amino acids. Germline V gives CDR1 LGHNA, CDR2 YSLEER. CDR3 in amino acids: CASSRDSADGTDTQYF. The CDR3 DNA sequence: TGCGCCAGCAGCCGAGACAGCGCCGACGGCACAGATACGCAGTATTTT.

This clonotype was detected a few times. CDR3 amino acids: CASSQESGKPYGYTF. The CDR3 nucleotides read TGTGCCAGCAGCCAAGAGTCGGGGAAGCCCTATGGCTACACCTTC. The chain couples TRBV4-2 to TRBJ1-2; D is undetermined. Between the trimmed V and J ends, which lost 0 bases and 4 bases, there was a span of 12 bases. The length of the CDR3 is 15 residues. Germline lookup yields CDR1 LGHNA and CDR2 YNFKEQ.

This clonotype was seen a handful of times. The rearrangement uses TRBV7-2 and TRBJ2-5; D is uncertain. TRBJ2-7 matches the DNA end more closely, so the J call is doubtful. Germline V lookup: CDR1 SGHTA, CDR2 FQGNSA. The CDR3 covers 13 residues. CDR3 nucleotides: TGTGCCAGCAGCTTATTCCGCCAGGACGAGCAGTACTTC. Protein: CASSLFRQDEQYF.

V gene TRBV7-2 combines with J gene TRBJ1-2; 9 bases agree with TRBD1. The V gene's germline CDR1 is SGHTA and CDR2 FQGNSA. This CDR3 spans 17 amino acids. The junction had 9 bases not matched to a gene; V was cut back by 1 base and J by 3 bases. CDR3 in DNA: TGTGCCAGCAGCTTAGAAGTGGTGGGACAGGGCTACTATGGCTACACCTTC. It translates to CASSLEVVGQGYYGYTF.

This chain uses TRBV4-3 with TRBJ1-2, with D perhaps TRBD1 (6 bases). Germline V lookup: CDR1 LGHNA, CDR2 YSLEER. V shed 4 bases and J shed 4 bases, with 13 bases lying between them. This CDR3 is built from 14 residues. The CDR3 DNA reads TGCGCCAGCAGCCGATTGGGGGCGTCCTATGGCTACACCTTC. It codes for CASSRLGASYGYTF.

J is TRBJ2-3 and V is TRBV29-1; D unclear. V was shortened by 3 bases and J by 6 bases, with 7 bases between the two germline ends. The CDR3 has 11 amino acids. The germline gives CDR1 SQVTM, CDR2 ANQGSEA. CDR3 DNA: TGCAGCGTTGACCCGAAGGATACGCAGTATTTT. Its protein is CSVDPKDTQYF.

DNA of the CDR3: TGCAGTGCTATCGACAGGGTTGCCTACGAGCAGTACTTC. The encoded protein is CSAIDRVAYEQYF. The J gene is TRBJ2-4, the V gene TRBV20-1; 7 bases align to TRBD1. The J call may be mistaken, given a closer DNA end match to TRBJ2-7. Looked up from germline, CDR1 is DFQATT and CDR2 is SNEGSKA (reference sequence). This CDR3 comprises 13 residues.

The chain combines TRBV20-1 with TRBJ2-3; no reliable D call. Germline CDR1 DFQATT, CDR2 SNEGSKA (reference sequence). Trimming took 0 bases from V and 2 from J, leaving 6 bases between them. The CDR3 sequence is 13 residues long. The CDR3, as DNA: TGCAGTGCTAGAGAGCCTTTCACAGATACGCAGTATTTT. It specifies CSAREPFTDTQYF.

This clonotype was seen a few times. The V gene is TRBV6-2 or TRBV6-3, the J gene TRBJ2-1; D possibly uses TRBD1 or TRBD2 (5 bases each). CDR1 MNHEY and CDR2 SVGEGT come from the germline V gene. The CDR3 spans 14 residues. V shed 2 bases and J shed 9 bases, with 14 bases lying between them. This CDR3 reads CASSYGGRMAEQFF. In nucleotides, the CDR3 is TGTGCCAGCAGTTACGGGGGACGCATGGCTGAGCAGTTCTTC.

The genes are TRBV28 and TRBJ2-3, with 10 positions matching TRBD2. The CDR3 runs to 17 residues. Germline CDR1 and CDR2: MDHEN and SYDVKM. V lost 3 bases to trimming and J lost 6 bases; unmatched junction nucleotides: 12. The CDR3 loop reads CASSLPGGAGGKDTQYF. CDR3 in DNA: TGTGCCAGCAGTTTGCCCGGGGGAGCGGGGGGGAAGGATACGCAGTATTTT.

This clonotype occurred a few times. The chain combines TRBV5-1 with TRBJ2-3; tentative D call: TRBD2 (6 bases). The CDR3 totals 14 residues. The germline CDR1 and CDR2 sequences are SGHRS and YFSETQ. V was shortened by 4 bases and J by 2 bases, with 11 bases between the two germline ends. The CDR3 spells CASSRDSYTDTQYF. The DNA for the CDR3 is TGCGCCAGCAGCCGGGACTCCTACACAGATACGCAGTATTTT. The complete variable domain, with remaining parts taken from reference TRBV5-1 and TRBJ2-3, reads KAGVTQTPRYLIKTRGQQVTLSCSPISGHRSVSWYQQTPGQGLQFLFEYFSETQRNKGNFPGRFSGRQFSNSRSEMNVSTLELGDSALYLCASSRDSYTDTQYFGPGTRLTVL.

For this clonotype: A single base separates this from a much larger clone, so it may be a read error. The chain carries TRBV7-2 and TRBJ2-7; 7 bases fit TRBD2. V lost 1 base to trimming and J lost 7 bases; unmatched junction nucleotides: 10. This CDR3 is 15 amino acids long. Germline-derived CDR1 and CDR2 are SGHTA and FQGNSA. The CDR3 DNA reads as TGTGCCAGCAGCTTAGAGCCGGGGGGAGCGGGAGAGCAGTACTTC. Residues: CASSLEPGGAGEQYF.